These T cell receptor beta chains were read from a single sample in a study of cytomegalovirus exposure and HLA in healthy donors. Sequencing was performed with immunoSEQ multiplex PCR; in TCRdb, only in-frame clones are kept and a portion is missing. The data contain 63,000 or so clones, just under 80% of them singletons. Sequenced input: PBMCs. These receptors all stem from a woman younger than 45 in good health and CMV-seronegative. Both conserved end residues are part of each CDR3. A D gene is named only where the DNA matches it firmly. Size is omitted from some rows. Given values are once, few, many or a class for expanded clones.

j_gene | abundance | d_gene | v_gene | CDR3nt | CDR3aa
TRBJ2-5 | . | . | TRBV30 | TGTGCCTGGAGTGGGGGCTACTCACAAGAGACCCAGTACTTC | CAWSGGYSQETQYF
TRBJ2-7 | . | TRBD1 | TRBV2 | TGTGCCAGCAGGGGACAGGGTAGAGGGAACGAGCAGTACTTC | CASRGQGRGNEQYF
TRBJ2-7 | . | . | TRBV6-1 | TGTGCCAGCATTTTACAGGGTAAAGGCTCCTACGAGCAGTACTTC | CASILQGKGSYEQYF
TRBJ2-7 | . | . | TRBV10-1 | TGCGCCAGCAGTGAGACAAAAAACTCCTACGAGCAGTACTTC | CASSETKNSYEQYF
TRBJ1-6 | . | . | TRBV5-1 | TGCGCCAGCAGCCCTCGCCCCTCGGGAAATTCACCCCTCCACTTT | CASSPRPSGNSPLHF
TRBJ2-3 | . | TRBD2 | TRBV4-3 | TGCGCCAGCAGCCAAGTAGTTGCGGGAGGGAGCACAGATACGCAGTATTTT | CASSQVVAGGSTDTQYF
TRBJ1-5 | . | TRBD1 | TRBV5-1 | TGCGCCAGCAGCACCGGACAGGGTGGACAGCCCCAGCATTTT | CASSTGQGGQPQHF
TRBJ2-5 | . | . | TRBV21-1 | TGTGCCAGCAGCCCTTTGGCAGGGGCGGAGACCCAGTACTTC | CASSPLAGAETQYF
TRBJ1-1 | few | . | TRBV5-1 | TGCGCCAGCAGCTTCATCAGGGATTCTGAAGCTTTCTTT | CASSFIRDSEAFF
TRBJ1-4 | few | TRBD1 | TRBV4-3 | TGCGCCAGCAGCCAGGGCCTCGGGACAGGGGGAGAAAAACTGTTTTTT | CASSQGLGTGGEKLFF
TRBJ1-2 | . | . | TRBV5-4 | TGTGCCAGCAGCCTAGACAGATTCCCTGGCTACACCTTC | CASSLDRFPGYTF
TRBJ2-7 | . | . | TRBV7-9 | TGTGCCAGCAGCAAATCAGGGGAATATTCCTACGAGCAGTACTTC | CASSKSGEYSYEQYF
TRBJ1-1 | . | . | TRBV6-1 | TGTGCCAGCAGTACGGGTCCCCTTAACACTGAAGCTTTCTTT | CASSTGPLNTEAFF
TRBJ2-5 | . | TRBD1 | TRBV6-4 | TGTGCCAGCAGTGAGGACAGGGGTGGGGAGACCCAGTACTTC | CASSEDRGGETQYF